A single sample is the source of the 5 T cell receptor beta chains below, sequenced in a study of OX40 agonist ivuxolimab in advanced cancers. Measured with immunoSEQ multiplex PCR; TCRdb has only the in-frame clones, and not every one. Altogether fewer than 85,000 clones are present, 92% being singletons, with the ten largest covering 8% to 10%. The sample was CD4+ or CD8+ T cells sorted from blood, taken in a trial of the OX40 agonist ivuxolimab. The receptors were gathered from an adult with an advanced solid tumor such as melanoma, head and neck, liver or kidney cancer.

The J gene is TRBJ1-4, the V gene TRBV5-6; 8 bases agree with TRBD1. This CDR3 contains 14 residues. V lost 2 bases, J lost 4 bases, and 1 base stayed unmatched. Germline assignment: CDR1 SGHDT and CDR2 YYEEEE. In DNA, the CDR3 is TGTGCCAGCAGCTTTGGACAGGGTAATGAAAAACTGTTTTTT. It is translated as CASSFGQGNEKLFF.

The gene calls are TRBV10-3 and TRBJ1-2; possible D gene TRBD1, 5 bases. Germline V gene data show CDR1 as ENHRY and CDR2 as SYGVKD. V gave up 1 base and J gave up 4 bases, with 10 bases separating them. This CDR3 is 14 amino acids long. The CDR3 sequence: CAISEFQGGYGYTF. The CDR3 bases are TGTGCCATCAGTGAGTTCCAGGGAGGCTATGGCTACACCTTC.

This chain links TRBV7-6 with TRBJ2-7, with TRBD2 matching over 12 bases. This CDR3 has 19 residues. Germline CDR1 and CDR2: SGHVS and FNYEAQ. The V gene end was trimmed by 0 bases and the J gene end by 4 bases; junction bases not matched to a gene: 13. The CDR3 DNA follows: TGTGCCAGCAGCTTAGCCGAGACTAGCGGGGGCGCTTCCGGTTACGAGCAGTACTTC. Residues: CASSLAETSGGASGYEQYF.

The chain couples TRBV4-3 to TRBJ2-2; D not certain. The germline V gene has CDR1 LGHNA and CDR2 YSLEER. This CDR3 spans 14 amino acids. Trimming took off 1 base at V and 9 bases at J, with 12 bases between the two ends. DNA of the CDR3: TGCGCCAGCAGCCAAGTCTTAAAAGGGTGGGAGCTGTTTTTT. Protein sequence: CASSQVLKGWELFF.

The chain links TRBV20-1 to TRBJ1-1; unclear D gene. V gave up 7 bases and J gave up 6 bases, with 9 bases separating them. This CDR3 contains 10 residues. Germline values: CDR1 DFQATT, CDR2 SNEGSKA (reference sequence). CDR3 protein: CSVIVAEAFF. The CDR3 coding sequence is TGCAGTGTGATCGTCGCTGAAGCTTTCTTT.